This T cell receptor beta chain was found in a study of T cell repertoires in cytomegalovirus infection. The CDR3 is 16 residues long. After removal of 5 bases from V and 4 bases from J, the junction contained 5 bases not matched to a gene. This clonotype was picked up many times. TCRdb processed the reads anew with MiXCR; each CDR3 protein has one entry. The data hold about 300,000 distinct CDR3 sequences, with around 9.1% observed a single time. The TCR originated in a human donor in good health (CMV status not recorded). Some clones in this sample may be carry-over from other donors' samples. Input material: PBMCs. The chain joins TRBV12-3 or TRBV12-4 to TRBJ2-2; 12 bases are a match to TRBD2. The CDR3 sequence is CASSRLAGGSTGELFF. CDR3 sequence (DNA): TGTGCCAGCAGTCGGCTAGCGGGGGGGTCCACCGGGGAGCTGTTTTTT.